This T cell receptor (beta chain) emerged from a study of monozygotic twins with inflammatory bowel disease. This CDR3 is built from 12 residues. In germline, CDR1 is LNHNV, CDR2 YYDKDF (reference sequence). Nested amplification of TCRalpha and TCRbeta cDNA involved two PCRs of around 15 and 10 cycles. TCRdb re-called the 5' RACE reads and shows each CDR3 protein once, DNA omitted. The sample includes roughly 300,000 distinct CDR3 sequences. The sequenced sample was blood. The chain links TRBV15 to TRBJ2-3; TCRdb indicates TRBD1, and absent DNA this call remains unverified. The sequence derives from a human donor with ulcerative colitis or Crohn's disease, or a healthy co-twin of an affected twin (not recorded which). The CDR3 spells CATRGTADTQYF.